A single sample gave rise to the 16 T cell receptor beta chains below, sequenced in a study of T cell clonality in common variable immunodeficiency. Findings of the study overall: Common variable immunodeficiency TCR beta sequences reportedly had fewer deletions and N-nucleotide insertions.

No antigen has been identified for these receptors. Sequenced by immunoSEQ multiplex PCR; TCRdb stores in-frame clones only, minus some. This sample carries under 20,000 clones and no singletons, and approximately 24% goes to the top ten. Sequencing was done on a sample of peripheral blood mononuclear cells. These receptors all come from a human donor with common variable immunodeficiency.

This clone was picked up a small number of times. CDR3 sequence: CSVEPTGGSYEQYF. The covered CDR3 bases are TGCAGCGTCGAACCAACAGGGGGCTCCTACGAG. The chain couples TRBV29-1 to TRBJ2-7; TRBD1 matches at 8 bases. The sequenced fragment ends 3 residues before the CDR3 boundary, so the rest is inferred from the germline J gene. V lost 6 bases and J lost 0; bases outside the gene matches: 7. The CDR3 has 14 amino acids. Germline V gene lookup returns CDR1 SQVTM and CDR2 ANQGSEA.

Remarks on this clone: The read is 3 residues too short to cover the CDR3 end, so that end is filled in from the germline J gene. This chain links TRBV19 with TRBJ2-7, with 9 nucleotides matching TRBD1. CDR1 is LNHDA and CDR2 is SQIVND in the germline V gene (reference sequence). The CDR3 contains 15 residues. The ends lost 10 bases at V and 1 base at J; junction bases unmatched: 11. The CDR3 here is CATKLGQGKSYEQYF. Incomplete CDR3 DNA: TGTGCCACCAAACTTGGACAGGGGAAGTCCTACGAG.

This clone was seen a few times. The CDR3 goes on 3 residues after the read ends, and that part is filled in from the germline J gene. This rearrangement joins TRBV6-2 or TRBV6-3 to TRBJ2-1, with 11 nucleotides matching TRBD1. Germline values: CDR1 MNHEY, CDR2 SVGEGT. V lost 7 bases, J lost 4 bases, and 9 bases stayed unmatched. The CDR3 totals 16 residues. CDR3 region: CASNLGQGAGYNEQFF. The sequenced CDR3 bases are TGTGCCAGCAACCTTGGACAGGGGGCGGGTTACAATGAG.

Only a few counts were recorded for this clone. The read ends 3 residues early relative to the CDR3; the germline J gene fills the gap. The chain has TRBV6-2 or TRBV6-3 and TRBJ2-2; D may be TRBD2 (7 bases). Germline V gene lookup returns CDR1 MNHEY and CDR2 SVGEGT. The CDR3 length is 15 residues. V lost 6 bases to trimming and J lost 7 bases, with 18 bases between them. The sequenced CDR3 bases are TGTGCCAGCAGACCAATTGGGGGGGCGGTCGGGGAG. Its protein is CASRPIGGAVGE. The full CDR3 protein reads CASRPIGGAVGELFF.

The sample holds a few counts of this clone. Sequencing ends 3 residues short of the CDR3 end; the germline J gene provides the rest. J is TRBJ1-5 and V is TRBV19; D might be TRBD1 (5 bases). V lost 3 bases and J lost 6, with 12 bases in between. The CDR3 is 14 residues long. CDR1 and CDR2 (germline): LNHDA, SQIVND (reference sequence). The chain's CDR3 is CASSMRGVGQPQHF. The CDR3 DNA, read in part, is TGTGCCAGTAGTATGCGAGGGGTGGGTCAGCCC.

This clone was recorded a few times. The read gets to within 3 residues of the CDR3 end, and the germline J gene fills in the rest. The rearrangement joins TRBV7-6 to TRBJ2-1; D might be TRBD2 (6 bases). The CDR3 length is 13 residues. Germline V CDR1 and CDR2: SGHVS, FNYEAQ. Between the trimmed V and J ends, which lost 4 bases and 5 bases, there was a span of 9 bases. CDR3 loop: CASSSGLDNEQFF. Incomplete CDR3 DNA: TGTGCCAGCAGCTCGGGACTCGACAATGAG.

Concerning this clone itself: The read comes to an end 3 residues before the CDR3 does, leaving the germline J gene to fill in the end. The rearrangement uses TRBV18 and TRBJ2-1; 7 bases align to TRBD1. V trimming: 6 bases; J trimming: 5 bases; junction bases outside the gene matches: 7. Per the germline V gene, CDR1 is KGHSH and CDR2 is LQKENI. The CDR3 contains 14 residues. CDR3 DNA (partial): TGTGCCAGCTCCACGGACAGGAGACACAATGAG. Protein: CASSTDRRHNE. The entire CDR3 protein is CASSTDRRHNEQFF.

Many counts were recorded for this clone. The read halts 3 residues ahead of the CDR3 end, with the missing end drawn from the germline J gene. This rearrangement joins TRBV7-3 to TRBJ2-3; tentatively, D is TRBD2 (6 bases). Trimming removed 5 bases from V and 4 bases from J, with 13 bases in between. Germline loops: CDR1 SGHTA, CDR2 FQGTGA. The CDR3 contains 14 residues. CDR3 DNA, as far as it was read: TGTGCCAGCAGCCTGACTAGTTGGGCAGATACG. Protein: CASSLTSWADT. The entire CDR3 sequence reads CASSLTSWADTQYF.

Ten or more counts support this clone. The missing CDR3 end, 3 residues past where the read stops, is filled in from the germline J gene. J is TRBJ1-5 and V is TRBV7-2, with 7 bases aligning to TRBD1. This CDR3 spans 14 amino acids. Per the germline V gene, CDR1 is SGHTA and CDR2 is FQGNSA. V shed 4 bases and J 4 bases; nucleotides not matched to a gene: 4. The part of the CDR3 DNA that was read is TGTGCCAGCAGCTCGGGACAGAGAAATCAGCCC. This sequence encodes CASSSGQRNQP. The whole CDR3 protein reads CASSSGQRNQPQHF. The full variable domain, with the rest looked up from reference TRBV7-2 and TRBJ1-5, is GAGVSQSPSNKVTEKGKDVELRCDPISGHTALYWYRQSLGQGLEFLIYFQGNSAPDKSGLPSDRFSAERTGGSVSTLTIQRTQQEDSAVYLCASSSGQRNQPQHFGDGTRLSIL.

In regard to this clone: Sequencing ends 3 residues short of the CDR3 end; the germline J gene provides the rest. The chain employs TRBV30 and TRBJ2-7; D gene uncertain. The CDR3 covers 11 residues. Trimming cost V 1 base and J 3 bases, with 4 bases left between them. CDR1 is GTSNPN, CDR2 SVGIG, per germline (reference sequence). CDR3 protein: CAWSASYEQYF. The CDR3 bases that were read are TGTGCCTGGAGTGCCAGCTACGAG.

This clone has more than one count but fewer than ten. From the germline J gene comes the end of the CDR3, since the read stops 3 residues before it. The chain joins TRBV7-9 to TRBJ2-1; D not certain. CDR3 size: 12 residues. CDR1 is SEHNR and CDR2 is FQNEAQ in the germline V gene (reference sequence). V lost 5 bases, J lost 8 bases, and 10 bases lay in between. Incomplete CDR3 DNA: TGTGCCAGCAGCCCGGGTTCCCATGAG. This gives the protein CASSPGSHE. The complete CDR3 sequence is CASSPGSHEQFF.

This clone was observed a handful of times. The DNA ends 3 residues before the CDR3 does, and the rest of the CDR3 is filled in from the germline J gene. The rearrangement uses TRBV7-9 and TRBJ1-2; 12 positions agree with TRBD1. The CDR3 length is 14 residues. Germline CDR1 SEHNR, CDR2 FQNEAQ (reference sequence). The CDR3 DNA, read in part, is TGTGCCAGCAGCTCCACCGGGACAGGGGGCGGC. Encoded protein: CASSSTGTGGG. The CDR3 reads in full as CASSSTGTGGGYTF.

CDR3: CASSMTSGGPDTQYF. The CDR3 DNA, read in part, is TGTGCCAGTAGTATGACTAGCGGGGGACCCGATACG. The V call is TRBV19, the J call TRBJ2-3; 12 nucleotides line up with TRBD2. The CDR3 end is not reached by the read, which stops 3 residues before it; the germline J gene fills it in. V gave up 3 bases and J gave up 6 bases; unmatched junction bases: 4. CDR1 LNHDA and CDR2 SQIVND come from the germline V gene (reference sequence). This CDR3 has 15 amino acids.

Notes on this clone: The read stops 3 residues short of the end of the CDR3; the missing end is completed from the germline J gene. The rearrangement joins TRBV18 to TRBJ1-1; no firm D call. The germline V gene encodes CDR1 KGHSH and CDR2 LQKENI. Trimming shortened V by 2 bases and J by 1 base, and 8 bases separated the two germline ends. CDR3 length: 14 residues. The sequenced CDR3 bases are TGTGCCAGCTCACCAAATACAGCGAACACTGAA. Protein sequence: CASSPNTANTE. The CDR3 reads in full as CASSPNTANTEAFF.

Points on this clone: The sequence runs out 3 residues before the end of the CDR3; the remainder is reconstructed from the germline J gene. The genes are TRBV7-8 and TRBJ2-7, with 7 bases identical to TRBD1. The CDR3 loop spans 13 amino acids. Trimming removed 3 bases from V and 5 bases from J; junction bases left unmatched: 4. Germline assignment: CDR1 SGHVS and CDR2 FQNEAQ. CDR3 DNA (partial): TGTGCCAGCAGCTTCGACAGGGTGCACGAG. Its protein is CASSFDRVHE. From start to end, the CDR3 is CASSFDRVHEQYF.

This clone was recorded a few times. With the read ending 3 residues before the CDR3 end, the germline J gene is used to fill in that end. The chain uses TRBV19 and TRBJ2-5; maybe TRBD1 (5 bases). Germline-derived CDR1 and CDR2 are LNHDA and SQIVND (reference sequence). The CDR3 is 14 amino acids. Trimming removed 1 base from V and 2 bases from J, with 8 bases in between. CDR3 protein: CASSIGPGQETQYF. Partial CDR3 DNA: TGTGCCAGTAGTATAGGCCCAGGGCAAGAGACC. The full variable domain, completed using reference TRBV19 and TRBJ2-5, is DGGITQSPKYLFRKEGQNVTLSCEQNLNHDAMYWYRQDPGQGLRLIYYSQIVNDFQKGDIAEGYSVSREKKESFPLTVTSAQKNPTAFYLCASSIGPGQETQYFGPGTRLLVL.